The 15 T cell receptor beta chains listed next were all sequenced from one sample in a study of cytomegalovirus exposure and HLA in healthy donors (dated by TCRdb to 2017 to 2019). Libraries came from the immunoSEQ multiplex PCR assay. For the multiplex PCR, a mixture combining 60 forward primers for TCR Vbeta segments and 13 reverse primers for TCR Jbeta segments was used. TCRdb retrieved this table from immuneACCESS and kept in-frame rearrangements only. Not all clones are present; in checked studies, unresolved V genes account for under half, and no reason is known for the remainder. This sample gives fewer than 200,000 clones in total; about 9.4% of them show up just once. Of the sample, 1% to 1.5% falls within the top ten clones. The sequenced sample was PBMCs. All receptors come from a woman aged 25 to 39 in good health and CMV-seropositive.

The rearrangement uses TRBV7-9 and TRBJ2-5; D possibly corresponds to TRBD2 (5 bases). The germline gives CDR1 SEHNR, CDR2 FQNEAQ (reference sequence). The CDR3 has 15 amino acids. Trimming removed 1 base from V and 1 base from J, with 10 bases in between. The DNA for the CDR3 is TGTGCCAGCAGCTTAGGATACGGGGTCCAAGAGACCCAGTACTTC. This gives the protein CASSLGYGVQETQYF. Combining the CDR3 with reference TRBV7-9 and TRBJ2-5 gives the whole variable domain DTGVSQNPRHKITKRGQNVTFRCDPISEHNRLYWYRQTLGQGPEFLTYFQNEAQLEKSRLLSDRFSAERPKGSFSTLEIQRTEQGDSAMYLCASSLGYGVQETQYFGPGTRLLVL.

The CDR3 region is CASSRQGFGEQYF. CDR3 in DNA: TGCGCCAGCAGCCGACAGGGGTTTGGGGAGCAGTACTTC. This chain connects TRBV10-1 to TRBJ2-7; 8 positions agree with TRBD1. The germline CDR1 and CDR2 sequences are WNHNN and SYGVQD (reference sequence). The CDR3 sequence is 13 residues long. V was pared by 6 bases and J by 7 bases, with 8 bases of the junction left unmatched.

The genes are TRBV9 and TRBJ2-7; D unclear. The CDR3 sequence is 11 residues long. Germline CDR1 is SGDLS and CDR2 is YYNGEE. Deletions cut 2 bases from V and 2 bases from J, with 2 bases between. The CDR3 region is CASSVTYEQYF. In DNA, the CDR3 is TGTGCCAGCAGCGTCACCTACGAGCAGTACTTC.

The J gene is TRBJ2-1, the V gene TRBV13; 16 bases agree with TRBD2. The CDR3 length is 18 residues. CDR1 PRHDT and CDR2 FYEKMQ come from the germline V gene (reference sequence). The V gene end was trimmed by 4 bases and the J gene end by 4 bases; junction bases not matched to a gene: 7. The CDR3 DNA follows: TGTGCCAGCAGCTCCGGGACTAGCGGGAGGGCCGTATACAATGAGCAGTTCTTC. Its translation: CASSSGTSGRAVYNEQFF. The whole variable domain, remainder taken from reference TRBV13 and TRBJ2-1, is AAGVIQSPRHLIKEKRETATLKCYPIPRHDTVYWYQQGPGQDPQFLISFYEKMQSDKGSIPDRFSAQQFSDYHSELNMSSLELGDSALYFCASSSGTSGRAVYNEQFFGPGTRLTVL.

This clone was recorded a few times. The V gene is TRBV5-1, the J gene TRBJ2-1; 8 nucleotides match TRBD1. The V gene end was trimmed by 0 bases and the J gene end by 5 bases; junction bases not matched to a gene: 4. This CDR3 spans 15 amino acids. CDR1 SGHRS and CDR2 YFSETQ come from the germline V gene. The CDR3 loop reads CASSLAGTGDNEQFF. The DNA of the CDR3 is TGCGCCAGCAGCTTGGCCGGGACAGGAGACAATGAGCAGTTCTTC.

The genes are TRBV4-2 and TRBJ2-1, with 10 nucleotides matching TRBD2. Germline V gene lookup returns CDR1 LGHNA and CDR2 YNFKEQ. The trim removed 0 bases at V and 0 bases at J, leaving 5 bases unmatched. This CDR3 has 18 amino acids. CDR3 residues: CASSQEAGGPSSYNEQFF. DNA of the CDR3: TGTGCCAGCAGCCAAGAAGCGGGAGGGCCCAGCTCCTACAATGAGCAGTTCTTC.

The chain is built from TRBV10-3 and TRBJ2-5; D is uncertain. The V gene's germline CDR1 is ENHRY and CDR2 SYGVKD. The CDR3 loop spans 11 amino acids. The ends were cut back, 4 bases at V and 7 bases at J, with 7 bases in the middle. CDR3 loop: CAISASGTQYF. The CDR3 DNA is TGTGCCATCAGTGCCTCAGGGACCCAGTACTTC.

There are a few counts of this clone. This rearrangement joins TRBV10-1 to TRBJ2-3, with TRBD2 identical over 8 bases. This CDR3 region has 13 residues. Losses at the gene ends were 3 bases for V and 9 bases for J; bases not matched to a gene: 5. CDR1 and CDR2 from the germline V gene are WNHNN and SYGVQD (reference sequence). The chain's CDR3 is CASSDLASGTQYF. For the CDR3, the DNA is TGCGCCAGCAGTGACTTAGCTAGCGGGACGCAGTATTTT.

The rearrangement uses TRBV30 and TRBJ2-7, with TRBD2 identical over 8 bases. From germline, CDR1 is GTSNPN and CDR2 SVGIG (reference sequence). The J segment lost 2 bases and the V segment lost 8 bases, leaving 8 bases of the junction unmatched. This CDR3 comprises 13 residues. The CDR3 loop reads CARSSGQTYEQYF. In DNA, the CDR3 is TGTGCCAGATCTAGCGGGCAGACCTACGAGCAGTACTTC. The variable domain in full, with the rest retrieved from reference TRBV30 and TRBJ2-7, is SQTIHQWPATLVQPVGSPLSLECTVEGTSNPNLYWYRQAAGRGLQLLFYSVGIGQISSEVPQNLSASRPQDRQFILSSKKLLLSDSGFYLCARSSGQTYEQYFGPGTRLTVT.

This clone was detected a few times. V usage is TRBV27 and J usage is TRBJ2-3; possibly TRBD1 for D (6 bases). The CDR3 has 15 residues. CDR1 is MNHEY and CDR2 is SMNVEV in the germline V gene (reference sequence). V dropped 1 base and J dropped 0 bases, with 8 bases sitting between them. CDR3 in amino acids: CASSLWQGSTDTQYF. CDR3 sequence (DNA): TGTGCCAGCAGTTTATGGCAGGGGAGCACAGATACGCAGTATTTT.

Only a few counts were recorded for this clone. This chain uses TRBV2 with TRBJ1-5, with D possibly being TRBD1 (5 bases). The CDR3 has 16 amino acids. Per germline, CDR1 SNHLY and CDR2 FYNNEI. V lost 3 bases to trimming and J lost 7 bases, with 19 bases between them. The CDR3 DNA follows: TGTGCCAGCAGTGATCCCGTGAACGGGGGACGACAGCCCCAGCATTTT. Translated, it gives CASSDPVNGGRQPQHF.

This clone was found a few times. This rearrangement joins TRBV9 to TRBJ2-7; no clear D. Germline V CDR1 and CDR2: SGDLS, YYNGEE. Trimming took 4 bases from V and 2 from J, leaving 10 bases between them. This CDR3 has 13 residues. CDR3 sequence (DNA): TGTGCCAGCAGCCCAGACTCCCCCTACGAGCAGTACTTC. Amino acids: CASSPDSPYEQYF.

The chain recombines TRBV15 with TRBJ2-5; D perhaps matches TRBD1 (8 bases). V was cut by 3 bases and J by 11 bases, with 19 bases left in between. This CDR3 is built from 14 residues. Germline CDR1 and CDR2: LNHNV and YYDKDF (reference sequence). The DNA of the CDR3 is TGTGCCACCAGCAGGACTCAGGGGGCGGGAGAGCAGTACTTC. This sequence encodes CATSRTQGAGEQYF.

CDR3 coding DNA: TGTGCCAGCAGTGAAGGAATCGGGCAAGAGACCCAGTACTTC. Protein: CASSEGIGQETQYF. The V call is TRBV2, the J call TRBJ2-5; no clear D gene. Germline CDR1 SNHLY, CDR2 FYNNEI. V was shortened by 1 base and J by 2 bases, with 8 bases between the two germline ends. The CDR3 is 14 amino acids.

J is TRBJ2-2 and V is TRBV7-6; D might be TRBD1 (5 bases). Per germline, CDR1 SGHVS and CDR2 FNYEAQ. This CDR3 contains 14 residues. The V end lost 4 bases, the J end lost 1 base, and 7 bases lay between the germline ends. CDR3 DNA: TGTGCCAGCAGCTCACAGGAGAACACCGGGGAGCTGTTTTTT. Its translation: CASSSQENTGELFF.